This entry lists 10 T cell receptor beta chains sequenced from one sample in a study of T-cell reconstitution after alpha-beta-depleted transplantation in children. Unique molecular identifiers were incorporated during preparation of the TCRbeta library. In TCRdb, the PCR reads were re-called with MiXCR into one record per CDR3 protein. The sample includes about 230,000 distinct CDR3 sequences, 9.7% of them seen just once. The specimen was PBMCs from the stem cell graft donor, collected from the stem cell graft. The receptors shown here come from a human donor who donated a stem cell graft to a child with SCID.

This clonotype was detected a few times. Here the CDR3 reads CASSPGAKTEAFF. CDR3 sequence (DNA): TGCGCCAGCAGCCCAGGGGCGAAAACTGAAGCTTTCTTT. V usage is TRBV5-1 and J usage is TRBJ1-1; possible D gene TRBD1, 6 bases. There are 13 residues in the CDR3. The germline V gene encodes CDR1 SGHRS and CDR2 YFSETQ. V shed 4 bases and J shed 5 bases, with 12 bases lying between them.

This clonotype has a count of ten or more. The rearrangement links TRBV6-1 to TRBJ2-3; 7 positions match TRBD1. The CDR3 covers 14 residues. The germline V gene encodes CDR1 MNHNS and CDR2 SASEGT. V was pared by 4 bases and J by 4 bases, with 5 bases of the junction left unmatched. CDR3 loop: CASSVQGDPDTQYF. In nucleotides, the CDR3 is TGTGCCAGCAGTGTGCAGGGGGACCCAGATACGCAGTATTTT.

In this sample, this clonotype turned up many times. This rearrangement joins TRBV20-1 to TRBJ2-3; tentative D call: TRBD2 (5 bases). V was pared by 0 bases and J by 2 bases, with 12 bases between. CDR3 length equals 15 residues. CDR1 DFQATT and CDR2 SNEGSKA come from the germline V gene (reference sequence). The CDR3 sequence is CSARDTRGATDTQYF. The CDR3 DNA sequence: TGCAGTGCTAGAGATACCCGGGGAGCCACAGATACGCAGTATTTT.

This clonotype was seen a handful of times. V is TRBV7-9 and J is TRBJ2-7; D is undetermined. CDR1 and CDR2 from the germline V gene are SEHNR and FQNEAQ (reference sequence). There are 13 residues in the CDR3. V was pared by 5 bases and J by 0 bases, with 8 bases between. CDR3 sequence reads: CASSHDTSYEQYF. As DNA, the CDR3 is TGTGCCAGCAGCCACGACACCTCCTACGAGCAGTACTTC.

This clonotype was seen ten or more times. The chain carries TRBV12-3 or TRBV12-4 and TRBJ2-5; D is unresolved. With 4 bases removed from V and 4 bases from J, the gap between germline ends came to 10 bases. The CDR3 covers 13 residues. The CDR3 nucleotides are TGTGCCAGCAGTTACGCCCCGCGAGAGACCCAGTACTTC. This codes for CASSYAPRETQYF.

This clonotype has at least ten counts. The chain combines TRBV7-3 with TRBJ1-1; 7 nucleotides align to TRBD1. The CDR3 covers 15 residues. V shed 1 base, J shed 1 base, and the junction held 3 bases outside the gene matches. Germline CDR1 reads SGHTA; CDR2 reads FQGTGA. The CDR3 DNA sequence: TGTGCCAGCAGCTTAAACACAGGGGCGAACACTGAAGCTTTCTTT. It codes for CASSLNTGANTEAFF.

The chain recombines TRBV6-1 with TRBJ2-7; TRBD1 might be the D (5 bases). CDR3 length equals 14 residues. V was shortened by 7 bases and J by 3 bases, with 16 bases between the two germline ends. Per the germline V gene, CDR1 is MNHNS and CDR2 is SASEGT. The CDR3 DNA follows: TGTGCCAGCAATGAGCCGGACAAGTTCTACGAGCAGTACTTC. Its protein product is CASNEPDKFYEQYF.

Note on this clonotype: Germline is not matched at one junction end, which may reflect a read error. This chain's CDR3 is CASSWWTRTTYEQYF. CDR3 nucleotides: TGCGCCAGCAGCTGGTGGACAAGGACTACCTACGAACAGTACTTC. The chain couples TRBV5-1 to TRBJ2-7, with D maybe TRBD2 (6 bases). The CDR3 is 15 residues long. Per germline, CDR1 SGHRS and CDR2 YFSETQ.

The rearrangement joins TRBV20-1 to TRBJ2-3; no clear D. Germline CDR1 DFQATT, CDR2 SNEGSKA (reference sequence). V was shortened by 6 bases and J by 3 bases, with 10 bases between the two germline ends. This CDR3 comprises 12 residues. CDR3: CSATLTTDTQYF. CDR3 DNA sequence: TGCAGTGCGACCCTAACTACAGATACGCAGTATTTT.

This clonotype was counted at least ten times. This chain joins TRBV5-1 and TRBJ1-1; 7 bases match TRBD1. The CDR3 extends over 15 amino acids. From germline, CDR1 is SGHRS and CDR2 YFSETQ. V shed 3 bases and J 0 bases; nucleotides not matched to a gene: 5. CDR3 sequence reads: CASSSQGVVNTEAFF. The CDR3 DNA reads as TGCGCCAGCAGCTCGCAGGGGGTTGTGAACACTGAAGCTTTCTTT.